This T cell receptor beta chain was documented in a study of T cells expressing NK-cell markers. The study's findings and limits: Roughly six of the donors carried dominant NKG2C+ clonotypes that took up 1.0-7.0% of their CD8+ T cells. A handful of donors showed these clonotypes also leading the CD3+CD56-NKG2C+ fraction.

Germline values: CDR1 SGHTA, CDR2 FQGNSA. The CDR3 spans 12 residues. For each CDR3 protein, TCRdb gives one entry from its re-call of the 5' RACE reads, without DNA. This sample's clone table lists 400,000 to 500,000 distinct CDR3 sequences. For this clonotype: Antigen specificity is unknown.

The clonotype originates from a woman aged 18 to 75 in good health. Sequenced input: blood T cells: a sorted CD56 or NKG2C T cell subset, CD4+ or CD8+ T cells, or bulk PBMC T cells (not recorded which). The chain employs TRBV7-2 and TRBJ2-7. CDR3 region: CASSLLSFEQYF.